The next 14 T cell receptor beta chains were all read from a single sample in a study of siplizumab effects on memory and regulatory T cells. The method was immunoSEQ multiplex PCR; TCRdb's version includes in-frame clones alone and lacks a portion of them. This sample yields fewer than 85,000 clones, of which 85% to 95% are seen a single time; approximately 18% belongs to the top ten. The sequencing sample was made of CD8+ T cells sorted from blood. Source of these receptors: a human donor in good health.

The rearrangement links TRBV19 to TRBJ1-1, with 7 bases fitting TRBD1. The CDR3 extends over 18 amino acids. V trimming: 1 base; J trimming: 1 base; junction bases outside the gene matches: 12. Looked up from germline, CDR1 is LNHDA and CDR2 is SQIVND (reference sequence). The CDR3 coding sequence is TGTGCCAGTAGTATAGGAGCCAGGGGCAGGGGGTCGAACACTGAAGCTTTCTTT. It specifies CASSIGARGRGSNTEAFF.

The chain carries TRBV4-1 and TRBJ2-5; 9 positions agree with TRBD1. Germline V CDR1 and CDR2: MGHRA, YSYEKL. This CDR3 contains 16 residues. With 3 bases clipped from V and 0 bases from J, the junction kept 5 bases outside the gene matches. In DNA form, the CDR3 reads TGCGCCAGCAGCCACCTCCGGGACAGGGACCAAGAGACCCAGTACTTC. As protein: CASSHLRDRDQETQYF.

CDR3 nucleotides: TGTGCCAGTCAGGTGGGGAACACTGAAGCTTTCTTT. It translates to CASQVGNTEAFF. This chain connects TRBV19 to TRBJ1-1; D unresolved. The germline V gene has CDR1 LNHDA and CDR2 SQIVND (reference sequence). The V and J ends lost 8 bases and 1 base respectively, with 8 bases between them. The CDR3 totals 12 residues.

This clone was seen only once. The chain couples TRBV5-1 to TRBJ2-5; 10 bases line up with TRBD2. CDR3 length equals 17 residues. CDR1 and CDR2 from the germline V gene are SGHRS and YFSETQ. The J segment lost 5 bases and the V segment lost 0 bases, leaving 10 bases of the junction unmatched. The DNA of the CDR3 is TGCGCCAGCAGCTTGGAGCGGAGCGGGAGGGCCGGTGAGACCCAGTACTTC. Protein sequence: CASSLERSGRAGETQYF.

The chain is built from TRBV6-6 and TRBJ2-3; D ambiguous. CDR1 and CDR2 from the germline V gene are MNHNY and SVGAGI (reference sequence). The V end was cut by 8 bases, the J end by 2 bases, with 11 bases between. The CDR3 extends over 13 amino acids. This CDR3 is CASELALTDTQYF. The CDR3 nucleotides read TGTGCCAGCGAGTTGGCACTCACAGATACGCAGTATTTT.

This chain links TRBV10-3 with TRBJ1-6, with 10 bases fitting TRBD1. The CDR3 loop spans 14 amino acids. Germline assignment: CDR1 ENHRY and CDR2 SYGVKD. Trimming at V came to 3 bases and at J to 8 bases, leaving 1 base not matched to a gene. Here the CDR3 reads CAISDGTGDSPLHF. In DNA form, the CDR3 reads TGTGCCATCAGTGATGGGACAGGGGATTCACCCCTCCACTTT.

The J gene is TRBJ1-6, the V gene TRBV5-4; 7 nucleotides align to TRBD1. In germline, CDR1 is SGHNT, CDR2 YYREEE (reference sequence). This CDR3 is built from 13 residues. The V segment lost 4 bases and the J segment 7 bases; nucleotides outside the gene matches: 2. The CDR3 here is CASSLRGNSPLHF. DNA for the CDR3: TGTGCCAGCAGCCTCAGGGGGAATTCACCCCTCCACTTT.

V and J are TRBV7-6 and TRBJ1-4; 7 nucleotides align to TRBD1. V lost 7 bases, J lost 0 bases, and 11 bases stayed unmatched. There are 17 residues in the CDR3. In germline, CDR1 is SGHVS, CDR2 FNYEAQ. For the CDR3, the DNA is TGTGCCAGCACCAAGACAGGGTCCCCCGCAACTAATGAAAAACTGTTTTTT. It translates to CASTKTGSPATNEKLFF.

The rearrangement joins TRBV4-2 to TRBJ2-7; TRBD2 aligns across 8 bases. The germline CDR1 and CDR2 sequences are LGHNA and YNFKEQ. The CDR3 has 16 amino acids. With V trimmed by 0 bases and J by 3 bases, 7 bases remained unmatched. This CDR3 reads CASSQDSGLGSYEQYF. CDR3 bases: TGTGCCAGCAGCCAAGATTCGGGACTAGGGAGCTACGAGCAGTACTTC.

The rearrangement joins TRBV25-1 to TRBJ1-2, with D possibly matching TRBD1 (5 bases). This CDR3 is 13 amino acids long. The germline V gene encodes CDR1 MGHDK and CDR2 SYGVNS. The V end lost 7 bases, the J end lost 6 bases, and 15 bases lay between the germline ends. The CDR3 sequence: CASTAGSRDGYTF. The DNA for the CDR3 is TGTGCCAGCACGGCAGGGAGTAGGGATGGCTACACCTTC.

This chain links TRBV28 with TRBJ2-1, with D perhaps TRBD1 or TRBD2 (5 bases each). CDR1 and CDR2 from the germline V gene are MDHEN and SYDVKM. The CDR3 spans 12 residues. The ends were cut back, 0 bases at V and 8 bases at J, with 5 bases in the middle. The CDR3 here is CASSLWGDEQFF. The CDR3 bases are TGTGCCAGCAGTTTATGGGGGGATGAGCAGTTCTTC.

On this clone: At one end, the junction sequence differs from germline, possibly due to a read error. V gene TRBV19 combines with J gene TRBJ2-5; D could derive from TRBD1 or TRBD2 (6 bases each). The CDR3 totals 13 residues. The germline V gene has CDR1 LNHDA and CDR2 SQIVND (reference sequence). CDR3 DNA sequence: TGTGCCAGTAGTACCGCGGGACATGTGGGGGAAAACTTC. This encodes CASSTAGHVGENF.

This clone was observed once. The chain uses TRBV6-5 and TRBJ2-7; TRBD1 is a possible D gene (5 bases). Deletions cut 0 bases from V and 6 bases from J, with 15 bases between. The germline V gene encodes CDR1 MNHEY and CDR2 SVGAGI. The CDR3 has 15 amino acids. In DNA, the CDR3 is TGTGCCAGCAGTTACTCACTAACAGGACCCCTCGAGCAGTACTTC. Residues: CASSYSLTGPLEQYF.

V and J are TRBV4-1 and TRBJ2-7; 9 bases match TRBD1. The CDR3 runs 14 residues. J gave up 3 bases and V 4 bases, and 4 bases lay outside the gene matches. The germline V gene has CDR1 MGHRA and CDR2 YSYEKL. The CDR3 DNA reads TGCGCCAGCAGCCTGGGACAGGGAGTCTACGAGCAGTACTTC. Its protein is CASSLGQGVYEQYF.